What follows are 20 T cell receptor beta chains derived from one specimen sequenced in a study of identical twins. TCRdb called the 5' RACE reads again in MiXCR, with one record for every CDR3 protein. Among a few hundred thousand distinct CDR3 sequences listed, more than 9% were seen once. These data also featured in a second study, about yellow fever vaccine responses in identical twins.

The sample taken for sequencing was PBMCs. These receptors originate from a young woman in good health.

This clonotype came up many times. V and J are TRBV28 and TRBJ2-7; D remains ambiguous. Germline values: CDR1 MDHEN, CDR2 SYDVKM. With 8 bases removed from V and 6 bases from J, the gap between germline ends came to 14 bases. The CDR3 is made up of 12 amino acids. CDR3 residues: CASAKWNSEQYF. The DNA of the CDR3 is TGTGCCAGCGCGAAGTGGAACTCCGAGCAGTACTTC.

This clonotype was seen a handful of times. V gene TRBV3-1 combines with J gene TRBJ1-1; TRBD1 is a possible D gene (5 bases). The V gene lost 8 bases and the J gene lost 8 bases, with 15 bases spanning the gap. Germline assignment: CDR1 LGHDT and CDR2 YNNKEL (reference sequence). This CDR3 is 12 amino acids long. The CDR3 region has the DNA TGTGCCAGCGGGGGTTACACTCGAGAAGCTTTCTTT. This codes for CASGGYTREAFF.

This clonotype was observed a handful of times. V is TRBV6-2 or TRBV6-3 and J is TRBJ1-5; TRBD1 is a possible D gene (6 bases). The CDR3 is made up of 16 amino acids. The V end was cut by 0 bases, the J end by 2 bases, with 11 bases between. From germline, CDR1 is MNHEY and CDR2 SVGEGT. Here the CDR3 reads CASSYSGGVGNQPQHF. The CDR3, as DNA: TGTGCCAGCAGTTACTCCGGGGGCGTGGGCAATCAGCCCCAGCATTTT.

This clonotype was picked up a small number of times. The J gene is TRBJ2-3, the V gene TRBV5-1; D is perhaps TRBD2 (6 bases). The germline gives CDR1 SGHRS, CDR2 YFSETQ. V was pared by 4 bases and J by 4 bases, with 16 bases between. The CDR3 has 15 amino acids. The CDR3 DNA follows: TGCGCCAGCAGCCTGGGACTGGCGGACCCAGATACGCAGTATTTT. Translated, it gives CASSLGLADPDTQYF.

For this clonotype: A read error is possible here, since a much larger clone lies one base away. V usage is TRBV3-1 and J usage is TRBJ2-3; D might be TRBD2 (5 bases). Per the germline V gene, CDR1 is LGHDT and CDR2 is YNNKEL (reference sequence). V dropped 7 bases and J dropped 4 bases, with 18 bases sitting between them. The length of the CDR3 is 15 residues. The CDR3 sequence is CASNHWELGSDTQYF. The CDR3, as DNA: TGTGCCAGCAACCACTGGGAACTAGGGTCAGATACGCAGTATTTT.

This clonotype was counted ten times or more. The rearrangement links TRBV5-1 to TRBJ2-1, with 8 bases aligning to TRBD2. V shed 0 bases and J 8 bases; nucleotides not matched to a gene: 4. Germline values: CDR1 SGHRS, CDR2 YFSETQ. This CDR3 has 14 residues. In nucleotides, the CDR3 is TGCGCCAGCAGCTTGGCCGCGGGGGGCGATGAGCAGTTCTTC. Protein: CASSLAAGGDEQFF.

The J gene is TRBJ2-7, the V gene TRBV12-3 or TRBV12-4; D is possibly TRBD1 (6 bases). Trimming pared 6 bases from V and 0 bases from J, leaving 12 bases between. This CDR3 is 14 amino acids long. CDR3 region: CASRPGHNSYEQYF. CDR3 nucleotides: TGTGCCAGCAGACCGGGACACAACTCCTACGAGCAGTACTTC.

This clonotype has just a few counts. This chain uses TRBV25-1 with TRBJ2-2, with D perhaps TRBD1 (6 bases). V lost 2 bases to trimming and J lost 7 bases, with 14 bases between them. The CDR3 length is 15 residues. Germline V gene data show CDR1 as MGHDK and CDR2 as SYGVNS. The CDR3 DNA is TGTGCCAGCAGTGAAAAGGGGGTTAGAATCGGGGAGCTGTTTTTT. As protein: CASSEKGVRIGELFF.

This chain connects TRBV6-1 to TRBJ2-7; D is uncertain. The length of the CDR3 is 12 residues. Trimming removed 3 bases at V and 3 bases at J, with 6 bases between. The V gene's germline CDR1 is MNHNS and CDR2 SASEGT. The CDR3 spells CASSDLGYEQYF. CDR3 bases: TGTGCCAGCAGTGACCTCGGCTACGAGCAGTACTTC.

This clonotype was counted between two and nine times. This chain links TRBV6-1 with TRBJ2-1; 15 bases map to TRBD2. This CDR3 is 17 amino acids long. Germline V gene lookup returns CDR1 MNHNS and CDR2 SASEGT. Trimming cost V 6 bases and J 3 bases; bases outside gene matches: 6. The CDR3 DNA is TGTGCCAGCAGCAGGACTAGCGGGGGGGCCCGCTACAATGAGCAGTTCTTC. Protein product: CASSRTSGGARYNEQFF.

This clonotype was seen a few times. This sequence joins TRBV6-2 or TRBV6-3 and TRBJ1-1; maybe TRBD1 (6 bases). V gave up 2 bases and J gave up 1 base, with 17 bases separating them. This CDR3 has 17 residues. Per germline, CDR1 MNHEY and CDR2 SVGEGT. CDR3 sequence reads: CASSYLRGPWENTEAFF. In nucleotides, the CDR3 is TGTGCCAGCAGTTACCTCAGGGGTCCCTGGGAGAACACTGAAGCTTTCTTT.

J is TRBJ2-7 and V is TRBV7-2; D remains ambiguous. Per germline, CDR1 SGHTA and CDR2 FQGNSA. CDR3 size: 15 residues. Between the trimmed V and J ends, which lost 1 base and 0 bases, there was a span of 10 bases. This CDR3 is CASSLVGRSSYEQYF. The CDR3 DNA reads TGTGCCAGCAGCTTAGTGGGTCGGAGCTCCTACGAGCAGTACTTC.

This clonotype was counted at least ten times. The V call is TRBV5-1, the J call TRBJ2-3; D gene ambiguous. CDR3 size: 15 residues. Deletions cut 2 bases from V and 0 bases from J, with 10 bases between. Germline CDR1 and CDR2: SGHRS and YFSETQ. CDR3 sequence: CASSFGRSSTDTQYF. The CDR3, as DNA: TGCGCCAGCAGCTTCGGGCGGTCTAGCACAGATACGCAGTATTTT.

The rearrangement uses TRBV27 and TRBJ2-7, with 9 bases that match TRBD1. This CDR3 is built from 18 residues. Germline V gene lookup returns CDR1 MNHEY and CDR2 SMNVEV (reference sequence). The V and J ends lost 4 bases and 2 bases, in that order; junction bases with no gene match: 15. DNA of the CDR3: TGTGCCAGCAGTTCTAAAGCGCCCACCGGGACAGGGACCTACGAGCAGTACTTC. It yields the protein CASSSKAPTGTGTYEQYF.

J is TRBJ2-3 and V is TRBV19, with D possibly being TRBD2 (5 bases). Germline CDR1 reads LNHDA; CDR2 reads SQIVND (reference sequence). Trimming took 6 bases from V and 4 from J, leaving 11 bases between them. The CDR3 loop spans 13 amino acids. This chain's CDR3 is CASRGRGSDTQYF. CDR3 bases: TGTGCCAGTAGGGGCCGGGGTTCAGATACGCAGTATTTT.

This clonotype has only a few counts. The rearrangement joins TRBV2 to TRBJ2-7; TRBD2 agrees at 9 bases. The CDR3 is 14 amino acids. The V and J ends lost 7 bases and 4 bases, in that order; junction bases with no gene match: 8. Germline CDR1 SNHLY, CDR2 FYNNEI. The CDR3 is CASTVAGEGYEQYF. CDR3 DNA sequence: TGTGCCAGCACCGTAGCGGGAGAAGGGTACGAGCAGTACTTC.

This clonotype was seen only a few times. The chain has TRBV6-2 or TRBV6-3 and TRBJ2-2; 7 nucleotides match TRBD1. The V segment lost 7 bases and the J segment 3 bases; nucleotides outside the gene matches: 5. There are 14 residues in the CDR3. Germline V gene data show CDR1 as MNHEY and CDR2 as SVGEGT. The chain's CDR3 is CASNRGTDTGELFF. CDR3 DNA sequence: TGTGCCAGCAACCGAGGGACAGACACCGGGGAGCTGTTTTTT.

This clonotype was counted between two and nine times. The chain couples TRBV10-3 to TRBJ1-1, with D maybe TRBD1 (5 bases). Germline V gene data show CDR1 as ENHRY and CDR2 as SYGVKD. The CDR3 contains 12 residues. The V end was cut by 4 bases, the J end by 11 bases, with 14 bases between. The CDR3 sequence: CAISGQGMRAFF. The CDR3 DNA sequence: TGTGCCATCAGTGGGCAGGGAATGCGCGCTTTCTTT.

This clonotype was observed many times. The DNA for the CDR3 is TGCGCCAGCAGCCAAGGTAGCACAGAGGCCGGGGAGCTGTTTTTT. It codes for CASSQGSTEAGELFF. The chain couples TRBV4-3 to TRBJ2-2; D is unclear. Trimming stripped 1 base from V and 6 bases from J, with 12 bases between. The CDR3 covers 15 residues. The germline CDR1 and CDR2 sequences are LGHNA and YSLEER.

This clonotype occurred many times. The genes are TRBV10-3 and TRBJ1-6, with TRBD1 as a possible D gene (5 bases). The CDR3 runs to 15 residues. CDR1 and CDR2 (germline): ENHRY, SYGVKD. V was pared by 3 bases and J by 3 bases, with 9 bases between. The CDR3 sequence: CAISDQGVYNSPLHF. The CDR3 DNA is TGTGCCATCAGTGATCAGGGTGTCTATAATTCACCCCTCCACTTT.